This TCR beta chain comes out of a study of graft-versus-host responses after intestinal transplantation. Study context: Anti-thymocyte globulin induction was given to all recipients, followed by tacrolimus and steroids for around 3 years. Study-level results: Within allografts, high graft-versus-host to host-versus-graft clonal ratios were seen among patients with graft-donor T cell macrochimerism.

As for this clone: The antigen remains undetermined.

Sequenced by immunoSEQ multiplex PCR; TCRdb stores in-frame clones only, minus some. The data contain some 95,000 clones, roughly nine tenths of them singletons. Trimming removed 6 bases at V and 2 bases at J, with 14 bases between. This CDR3 region has 14 residues. The germline V gene encodes CDR1 MNHNS and CDR2 SASEGT. This TCR was sampled from a human donor who received an intestinal transplant. The material sequenced was unstimulated CD8+ T cells sorted from spleen or lymph node cells, taken before intestinal transplant. The rearrangement uses TRBV6-1 and TRBJ2-7, with unresolved D. CDR3 amino acids: CASSPTWAAYEQYF. CDR3 DNA: TGTGCCAGCAGCCCCACCTGGGCCGCCTACGAGCAGTACTTC.